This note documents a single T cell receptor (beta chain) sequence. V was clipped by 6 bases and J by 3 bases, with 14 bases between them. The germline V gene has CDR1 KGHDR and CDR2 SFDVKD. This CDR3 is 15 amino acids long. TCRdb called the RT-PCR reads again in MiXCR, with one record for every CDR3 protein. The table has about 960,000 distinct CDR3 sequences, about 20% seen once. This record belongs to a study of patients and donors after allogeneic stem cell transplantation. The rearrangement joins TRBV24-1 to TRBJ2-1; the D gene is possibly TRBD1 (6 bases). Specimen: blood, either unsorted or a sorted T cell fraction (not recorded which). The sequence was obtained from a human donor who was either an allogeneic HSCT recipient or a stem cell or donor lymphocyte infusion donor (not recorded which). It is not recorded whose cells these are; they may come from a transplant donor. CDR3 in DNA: TGTGCCACCAGTCTGAGGGGGACCCTCTACAATGAGCAGTTCTTC. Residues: CATSLRGTLYNEQFF.